This TCR beta chain was profiled in a study of cytomegalovirus exposure and HLA in healthy donors. The primer mix had 60 Vbeta and 13 Jbeta primers. Here immunoSEQ multiplex PCR was the method, and the copy in TCRdb shows in-frame clones only, minus some. The repertoire holds fewer than 120,000 clones, roughly 86% seen once, with 1.5% to 2% in the top ten. Germline V lookup: CDR1 SGHRS, CDR2 YFSETQ. This CDR3 comprises 13 residues. V lost 5 bases, J lost 1 base, and 9 bases lay in between. This sequence originates from a middle-aged man in good health and CMV-seronegative. The chain joins TRBV5-1 to TRBJ1-1, with unresolved D. Sequencing was performed on PBMCs. The CDR3 loop is CASSGEGNTEAFF. DNA of the CDR3: TGCGCCAGCAGTGGGGAGGGGAACACTGAAGCTTTCTTT.